The sequence of this T cell receptor beta chain was determined in a study of Ad26.COV2.S vaccination and SARS-CoV-2 variants. Trimming took 7 bases from V and 6 from J; bases not matched to a gene: 13. This CDR3 is built from 16 residues. CDR1 MGHDK and CDR2 SYGVNS come from the germline V gene. The table lists this clone with a count of one. The treatment denotes: 15 to 20 received Ad26.COV2.S at low or high dose, single or two shots; roughly 5 received placebo; per-sample allocation not given. The investigators took samples on day 63 after the first vaccine or placebo injection. Libraries were prepared by immunoSEQ multiplex PCR; TCRdb keeps only in-frame clonotypes and omits some of them. The data hold hundreds of thousands of clones, with around 87% observed a single time.

The gene calls are TRBV25-1 and TRBJ2-2; TRBD1 matches 8 bases. This TCR was sampled from a person aged 18-65 years who received the Ad26.COV2.S COVID-19 vaccine or a placebo. The sequencing here drew on peripheral blood, taken in a trial of Ad26.COV2.S vaccine versus placebo. CDR3 in DNA: TGTGCCAGCACCCCTCAGGGGACAGGTCTTCCCGGGGAGCTGTTTTTT. Translation gives CASTPQGTGLPGELFF.